The sequence of this TCR beta chain was determined in a study of cytomegalovirus exposure and HLA in healthy donors. PCR employed 60 Vbeta and 13 Jbeta primers. Libraries were prepared by immunoSEQ multiplex PCR; TCRdb keeps only in-frame clonotypes and omits some of them. The sample holds more than 95,000 clones, less than 80% seen once. Sequencing was performed on PBMCs. The clonotype originates from a woman aged 45 to 65 in good health and CMV-seronegative.

DNA for the CDR3: TGTGCCAGCAGCTTGCCCCGGGACAGCGCCTACGAGCAGTACTTC. It is translated as CASSLPRDSAYEQYF. This rearrangement joins TRBV7-8 to TRBJ2-7; 7 bases are a match to TRBD1. The CDR3 is 15 residues long. Germline trimming cut 3 bases from V and 2 bases from J; bases unmatched to any gene: 7. The germline gives CDR1 SGHVS, CDR2 FQNEAQ.